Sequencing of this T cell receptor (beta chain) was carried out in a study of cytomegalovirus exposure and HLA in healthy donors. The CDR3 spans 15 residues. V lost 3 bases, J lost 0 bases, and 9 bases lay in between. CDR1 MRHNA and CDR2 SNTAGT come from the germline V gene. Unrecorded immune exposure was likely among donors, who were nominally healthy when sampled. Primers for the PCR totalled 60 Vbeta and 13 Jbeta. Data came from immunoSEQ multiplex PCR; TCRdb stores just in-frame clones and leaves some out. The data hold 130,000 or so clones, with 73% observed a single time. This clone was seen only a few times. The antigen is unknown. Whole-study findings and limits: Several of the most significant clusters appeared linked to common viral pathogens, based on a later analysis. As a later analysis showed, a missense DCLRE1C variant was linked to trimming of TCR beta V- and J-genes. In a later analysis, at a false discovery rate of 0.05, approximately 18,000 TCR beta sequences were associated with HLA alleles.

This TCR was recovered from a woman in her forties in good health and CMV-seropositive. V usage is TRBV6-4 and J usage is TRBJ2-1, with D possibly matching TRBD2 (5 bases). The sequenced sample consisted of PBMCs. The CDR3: CASSEGESSYNEQFF. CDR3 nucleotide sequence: TGTGCCAGCAGTGAGGGAGAGAGCTCCTACAATGAGCAGTTCTTC.